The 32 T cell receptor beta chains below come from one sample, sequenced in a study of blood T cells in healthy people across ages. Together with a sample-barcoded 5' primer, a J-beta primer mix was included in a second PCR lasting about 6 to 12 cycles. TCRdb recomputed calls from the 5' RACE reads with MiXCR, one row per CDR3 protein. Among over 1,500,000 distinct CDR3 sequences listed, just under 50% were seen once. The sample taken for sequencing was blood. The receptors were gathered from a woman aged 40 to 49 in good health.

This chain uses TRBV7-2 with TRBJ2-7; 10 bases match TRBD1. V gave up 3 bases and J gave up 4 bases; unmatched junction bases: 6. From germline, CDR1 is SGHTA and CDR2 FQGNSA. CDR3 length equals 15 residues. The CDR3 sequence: CASSFPDRGLYEQYF. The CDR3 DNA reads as TGTGCCAGCAGCTTCCCCGACAGGGGGCTTTACGAGCAGTACTTC.

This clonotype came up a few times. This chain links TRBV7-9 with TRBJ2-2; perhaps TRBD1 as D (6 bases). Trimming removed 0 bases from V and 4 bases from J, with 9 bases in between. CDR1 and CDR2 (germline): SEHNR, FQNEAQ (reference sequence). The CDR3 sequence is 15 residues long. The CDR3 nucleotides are TGTGCCAGCAGCTTAGCCTCAGGGGCCACCGGGGAGCTGTTTTTT. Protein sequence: CASSLASGATGELFF.

CDR3: CASSVVGESYNEQFF. CDR3 nucleotide sequence: TGTGCCAGCAGCGTCGTGGGGGAATCCTACAATGAGCAGTTCTTC. V gene TRBV9 combines with J gene TRBJ2-1; perhaps D is TRBD1 or TRBD2 (5 bases each). In germline, CDR1 is SGDLS, CDR2 YYNGEE. Trimming removed 2 bases at V and 1 base at J, with 10 bases between. CDR3 length: 15 amino acids.

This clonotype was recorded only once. CDR3 region: CASSYSPEYGYTF. The CDR3 coding sequence is TGTGCCAGCAGTTACTCGCCAGAGTATGGCTACACCTTC. The V gene is TRBV6-5, the J gene TRBJ1-2, with D unresolved. CDR1 is MNHEY, CDR2 SVGAGI, per germline. The CDR3 covers 13 residues. Trimming left V 0 bases short and J 5 bases short, with 7 bases between.

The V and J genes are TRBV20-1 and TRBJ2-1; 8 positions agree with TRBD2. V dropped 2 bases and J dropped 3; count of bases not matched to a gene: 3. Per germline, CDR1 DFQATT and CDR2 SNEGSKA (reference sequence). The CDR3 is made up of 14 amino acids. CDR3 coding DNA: TGCAGTGCTAGACCGGGACTAGACTACAATGAGCAGTTCTTC. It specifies CSARPGLDYNEQFF.

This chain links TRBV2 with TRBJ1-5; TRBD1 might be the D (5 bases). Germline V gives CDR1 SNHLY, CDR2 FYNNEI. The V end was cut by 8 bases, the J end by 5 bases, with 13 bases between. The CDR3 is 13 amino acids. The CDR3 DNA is TGTGCCAGCGCCTGGGCGGGGGATCAGCCCCAGCATTTT. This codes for CASAWAGDQPQHF.

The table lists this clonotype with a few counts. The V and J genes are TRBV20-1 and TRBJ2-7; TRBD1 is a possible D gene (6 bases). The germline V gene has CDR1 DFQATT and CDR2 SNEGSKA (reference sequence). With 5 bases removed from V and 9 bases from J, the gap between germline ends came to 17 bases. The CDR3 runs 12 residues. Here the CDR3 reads CSAGISGAVQYF. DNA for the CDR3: TGCAGTGCTGGGATCTCAGGGGCCGTGCAGTACTTC.

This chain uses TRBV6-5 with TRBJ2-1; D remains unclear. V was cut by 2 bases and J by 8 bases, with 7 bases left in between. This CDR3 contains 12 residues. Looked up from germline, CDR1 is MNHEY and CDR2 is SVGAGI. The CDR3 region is CASSYPKDEQFF. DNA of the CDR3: TGTGCCAGCAGTTACCCCAAGGATGAGCAGTTCTTC.

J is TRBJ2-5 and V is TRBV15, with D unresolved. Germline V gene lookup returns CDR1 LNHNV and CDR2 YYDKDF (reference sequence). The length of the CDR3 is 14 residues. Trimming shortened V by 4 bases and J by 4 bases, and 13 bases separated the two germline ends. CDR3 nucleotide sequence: TGTGCCACCAGCAAGGCTGGGTTCGGAGAGACCCAGTACTTC. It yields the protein CATSKAGFGETQYF.

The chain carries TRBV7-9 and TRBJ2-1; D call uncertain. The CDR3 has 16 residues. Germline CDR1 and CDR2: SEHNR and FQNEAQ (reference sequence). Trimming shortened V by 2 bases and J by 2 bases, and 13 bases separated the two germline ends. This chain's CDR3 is CASSLTERVPYNEQFF. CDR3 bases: TGTGCCAGCAGCTTAACCGAACGGGTTCCCTACAATGAGCAGTTCTTC.

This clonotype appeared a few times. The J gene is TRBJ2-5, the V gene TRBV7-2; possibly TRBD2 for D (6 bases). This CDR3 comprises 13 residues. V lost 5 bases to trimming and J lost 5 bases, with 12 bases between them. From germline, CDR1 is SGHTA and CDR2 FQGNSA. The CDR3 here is CASSRLGLETQYF. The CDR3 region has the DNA TGTGCCAGCAGCCGACTAGGTTTGGAGACCCAGTACTTC.

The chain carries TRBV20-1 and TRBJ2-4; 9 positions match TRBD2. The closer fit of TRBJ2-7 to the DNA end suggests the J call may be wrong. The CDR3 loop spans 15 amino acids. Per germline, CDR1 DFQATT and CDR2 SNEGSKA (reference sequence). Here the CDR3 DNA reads TGCAGTGCCCGGGGGGCGGGGGGGCTCTTCTACGAGCAGTACTTC. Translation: CSARGAGGLFYEQYF.

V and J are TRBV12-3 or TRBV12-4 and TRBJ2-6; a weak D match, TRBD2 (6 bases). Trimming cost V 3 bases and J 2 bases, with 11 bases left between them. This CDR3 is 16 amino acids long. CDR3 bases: TGTGCCAGCAGTTTGGGCGGGGCGACTGGGGCCAACGTCCTGACTTTC. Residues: CASSLGGATGANVLTF.

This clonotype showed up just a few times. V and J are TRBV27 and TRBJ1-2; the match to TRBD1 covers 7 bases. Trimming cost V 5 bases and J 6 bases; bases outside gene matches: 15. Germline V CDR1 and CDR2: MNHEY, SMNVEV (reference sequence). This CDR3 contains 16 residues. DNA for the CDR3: TGTGCCAGCAGTCCGGCATACCGACAGGGCAGGAATGGCTACACCTTC. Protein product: CASSPAYRQGRNGYTF.

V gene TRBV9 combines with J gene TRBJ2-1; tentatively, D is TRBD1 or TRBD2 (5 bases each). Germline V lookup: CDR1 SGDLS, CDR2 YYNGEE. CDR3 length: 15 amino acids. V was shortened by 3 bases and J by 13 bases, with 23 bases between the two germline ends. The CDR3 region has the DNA TGTGCCAGCAGCGCCCCCACGGGGCTCCAAGAGACCCAGTTCTTC. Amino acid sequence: CASSAPTGLQETQFF. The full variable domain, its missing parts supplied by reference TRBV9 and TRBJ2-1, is DSGVTQTPKHLITATGQRVTLRCSPRSGDLSVYWYQQSLDQGLQFLIQYYNGEERAKGNILERFSAQQFPDLHSELNLSSLELGDSALYFCASSAPTGLQETQFFGPGTRLTVL.

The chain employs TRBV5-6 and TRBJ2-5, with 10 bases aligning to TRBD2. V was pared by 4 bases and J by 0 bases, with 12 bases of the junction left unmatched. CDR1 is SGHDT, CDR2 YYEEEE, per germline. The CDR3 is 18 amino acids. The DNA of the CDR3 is TGTGCCAGCAGCCTGCTGCGATCTAGCGGGGGACACCAAGAGACCCAGTACTTC. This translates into CASSLLRSSGGHQETQYF.

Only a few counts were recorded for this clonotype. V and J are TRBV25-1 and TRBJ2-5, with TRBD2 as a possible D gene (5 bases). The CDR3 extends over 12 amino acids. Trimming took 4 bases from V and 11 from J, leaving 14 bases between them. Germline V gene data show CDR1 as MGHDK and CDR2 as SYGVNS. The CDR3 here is CASSAAPGLQYF. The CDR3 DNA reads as TGTGCCAGCAGTGCCGCTCCGGGATTGCAGTACTTC.

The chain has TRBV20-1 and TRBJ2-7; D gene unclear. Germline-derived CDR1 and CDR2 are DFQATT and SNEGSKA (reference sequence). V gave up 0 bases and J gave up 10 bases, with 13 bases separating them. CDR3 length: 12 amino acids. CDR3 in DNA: TGCAGTGCTAGAGATCCCGGGTTGCCCCAGTACTTC. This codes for CSARDPGLPQYF.

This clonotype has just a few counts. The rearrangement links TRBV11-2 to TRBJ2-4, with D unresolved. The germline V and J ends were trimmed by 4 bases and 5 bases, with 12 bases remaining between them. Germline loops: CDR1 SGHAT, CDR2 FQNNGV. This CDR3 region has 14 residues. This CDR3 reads CASSSVGPQNIQYF. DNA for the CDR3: TGTGCCAGCAGCTCCGTCGGTCCCCAAAACATTCAGTACTTC.

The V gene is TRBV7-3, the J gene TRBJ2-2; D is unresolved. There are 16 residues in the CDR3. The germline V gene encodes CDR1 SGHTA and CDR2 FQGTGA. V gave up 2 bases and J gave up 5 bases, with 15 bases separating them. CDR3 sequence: CASSLLGSLGTGELFF. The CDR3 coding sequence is TGTGCCAGCAGCTTATTGGGCAGTCTAGGGACCGGGGAGCTGTTTTTT.

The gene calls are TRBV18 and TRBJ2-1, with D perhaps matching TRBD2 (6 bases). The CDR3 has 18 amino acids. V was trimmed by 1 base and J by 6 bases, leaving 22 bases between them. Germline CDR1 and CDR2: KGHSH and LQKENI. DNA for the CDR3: TGTGCCAGCTCACCACAAACAAATCGGGGCCTCGGGGGCAATGAGCAGTTCTTC. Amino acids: CASSPQTNRGLGGNEQFF.

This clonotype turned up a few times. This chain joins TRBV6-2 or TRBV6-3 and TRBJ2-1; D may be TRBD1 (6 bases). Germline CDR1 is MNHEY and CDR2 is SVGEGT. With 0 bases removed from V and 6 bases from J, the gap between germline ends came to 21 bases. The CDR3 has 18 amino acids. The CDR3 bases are TGTGCCAGCAGTTACTCTGGTCTCCCAGGGGCTGGTATCAATGAGCAGTTCTTC. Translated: CASSYSGLPGAGINEQFF.

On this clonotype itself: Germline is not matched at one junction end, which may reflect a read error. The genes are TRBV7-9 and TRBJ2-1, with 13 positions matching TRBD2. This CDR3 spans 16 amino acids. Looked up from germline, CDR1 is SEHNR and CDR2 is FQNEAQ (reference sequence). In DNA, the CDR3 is TGTGCCAGCAGCTCACGACTAGCGGGGGGCCTCAATAAGCAGTTCTTC. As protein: CASSSRLAGGLNKQFF.

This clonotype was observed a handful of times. DNA for the CDR3: TGTGCCAGCAGCTGGCGGCTAGCTGTAGAGACCCAGTACTTC. The encoded protein is CASSWRLAVETQYF. This chain uses TRBV7-2 with TRBJ2-5; maybe TRBD2 (5 bases). The CDR3 is 14 amino acids. Germline V gene data show CDR1 as SGHTA and CDR2 as FQGNSA. V dropped 4 bases and J dropped 4 bases, with 13 bases sitting between them.

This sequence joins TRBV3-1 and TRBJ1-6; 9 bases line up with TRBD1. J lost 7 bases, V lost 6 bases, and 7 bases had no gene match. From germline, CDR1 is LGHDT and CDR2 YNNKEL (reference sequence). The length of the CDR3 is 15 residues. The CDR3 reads CASRQQGAGNSPLHF. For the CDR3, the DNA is TGTGCCAGCAGACAACAGGGGGCTGGAAATTCACCCCTCCACTTT.

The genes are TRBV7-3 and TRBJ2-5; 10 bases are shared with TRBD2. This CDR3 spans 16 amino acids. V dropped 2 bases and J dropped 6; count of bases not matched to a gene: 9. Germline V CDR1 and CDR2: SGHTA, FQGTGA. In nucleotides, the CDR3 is TGTGCCAGCAGCTTACTGAGCGGGGGGGGTCTAAAGACCCAGTACTTC. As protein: CASSLLSGGGLKTQYF.

In DNA, the CDR3 is TGTGCCACCAGTGATTTTACTCAGGGTAAAGAGACCCAGTACTTC. This translates into CATSDFTQGKETQYF. This sequence joins TRBV24-1 and TRBJ2-5; D is perhaps TRBD1 (5 bases). V lost 1 base, J lost 3 bases, and 11 bases lay in between. The CDR3 spans 15 residues. In germline, CDR1 is KGHDR, CDR2 SFDVKD.

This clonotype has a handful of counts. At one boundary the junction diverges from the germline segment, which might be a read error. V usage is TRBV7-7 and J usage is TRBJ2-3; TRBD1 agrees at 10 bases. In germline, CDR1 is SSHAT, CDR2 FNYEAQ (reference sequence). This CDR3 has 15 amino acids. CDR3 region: CASSEGQGITDTQYF. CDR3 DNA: TGTGCTAGCAGCGAGGGACAGGGGATCACAGATACGCAGTATTTT.

CDR3 coding DNA: TGTGCCAGCAGCTCGGCACGGGACAGCACCTACGAGCAGTACTTC. Translation: CASSSARDSTYEQYF. The chain is built from TRBV7-9 and TRBJ2-7; 7 nucleotides agree with TRBD1. Germline CDR1 SEHNR, CDR2 FQNEAQ (reference sequence). The CDR3 is 15 amino acids. V was clipped by 4 bases and J by 2 bases; unmatched bases: 8.

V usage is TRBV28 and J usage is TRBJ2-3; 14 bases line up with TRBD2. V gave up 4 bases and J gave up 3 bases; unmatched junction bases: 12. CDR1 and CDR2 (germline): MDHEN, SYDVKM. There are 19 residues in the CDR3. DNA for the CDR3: TGTGCCAGCAGTTCGACTAGCGGGGGGGCTCAGAGGTTGACAGATACGCAGTATTTT. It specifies CASSSTSGGAQRLTDTQYF.

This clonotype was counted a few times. The DNA of the CDR3 is TGTGCCAGCAGTTACATTGGATCGTCCTACAATGAGCAGTTCTTC. Its translation is CASSYIGSSYNEQFF. The chain links TRBV6-2 or TRBV6-3 to TRBJ2-1; D unresolved. Trimming left V 2 bases short and J 1 base short, with 9 bases between. CDR3 size: 15 residues. Germline values: CDR1 MNHEY, CDR2 SVGEGT.

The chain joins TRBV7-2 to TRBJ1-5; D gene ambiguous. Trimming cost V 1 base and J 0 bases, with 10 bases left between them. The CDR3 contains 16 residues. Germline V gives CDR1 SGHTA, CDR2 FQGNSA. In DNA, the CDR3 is TGTGCCAGCAGCTTAGAATTAGGAAATAGCAATCAGCCCCAGCATTTT. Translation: CASSLELGNSNQPQHF.